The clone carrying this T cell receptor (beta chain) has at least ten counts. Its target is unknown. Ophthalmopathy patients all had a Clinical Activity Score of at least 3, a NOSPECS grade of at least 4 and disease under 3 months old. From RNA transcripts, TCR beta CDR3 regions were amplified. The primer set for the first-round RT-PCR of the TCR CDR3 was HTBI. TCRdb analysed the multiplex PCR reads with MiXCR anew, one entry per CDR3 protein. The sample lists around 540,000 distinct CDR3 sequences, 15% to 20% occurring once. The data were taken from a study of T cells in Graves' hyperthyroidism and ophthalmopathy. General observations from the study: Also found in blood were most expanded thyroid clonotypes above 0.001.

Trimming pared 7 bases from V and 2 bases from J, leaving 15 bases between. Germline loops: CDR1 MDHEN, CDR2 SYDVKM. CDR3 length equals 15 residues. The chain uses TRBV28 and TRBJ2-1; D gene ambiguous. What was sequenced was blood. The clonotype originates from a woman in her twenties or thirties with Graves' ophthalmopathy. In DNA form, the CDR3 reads TGTGCCAGCAAAGTGGTAGCAGGACCCTACAATGAGCAGTTCTTC. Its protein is CASKVVAGPYNEQFF.